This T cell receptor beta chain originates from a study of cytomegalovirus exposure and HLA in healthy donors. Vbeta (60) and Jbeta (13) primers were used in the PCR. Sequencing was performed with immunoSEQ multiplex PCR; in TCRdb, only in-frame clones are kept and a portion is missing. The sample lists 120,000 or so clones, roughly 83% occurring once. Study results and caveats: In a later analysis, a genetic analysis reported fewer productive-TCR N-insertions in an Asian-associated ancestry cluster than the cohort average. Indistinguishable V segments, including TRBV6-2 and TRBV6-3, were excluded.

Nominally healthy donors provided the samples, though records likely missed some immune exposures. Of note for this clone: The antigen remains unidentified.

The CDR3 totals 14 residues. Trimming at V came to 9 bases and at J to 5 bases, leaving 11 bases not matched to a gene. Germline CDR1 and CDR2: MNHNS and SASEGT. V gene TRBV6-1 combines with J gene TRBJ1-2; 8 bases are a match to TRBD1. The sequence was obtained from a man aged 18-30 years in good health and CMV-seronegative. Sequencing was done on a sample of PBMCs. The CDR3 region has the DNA TGTGCCAGTTGTGTGACAGGGGTCGGGTATGGCTACACCTTC. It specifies CASCVTGVGYGYTF.